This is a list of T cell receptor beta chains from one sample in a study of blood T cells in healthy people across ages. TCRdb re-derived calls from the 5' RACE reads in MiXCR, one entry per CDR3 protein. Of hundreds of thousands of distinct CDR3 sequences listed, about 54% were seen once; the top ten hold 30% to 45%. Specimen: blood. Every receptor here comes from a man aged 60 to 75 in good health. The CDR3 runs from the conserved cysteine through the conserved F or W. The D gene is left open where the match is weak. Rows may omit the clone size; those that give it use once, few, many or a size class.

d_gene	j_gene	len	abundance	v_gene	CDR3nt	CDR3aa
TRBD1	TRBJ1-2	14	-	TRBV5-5	TGTGCCAGCAGCTCCTACCGGGACAGCTATGGCTACACCTTC	CASSSYRDSYGYTF
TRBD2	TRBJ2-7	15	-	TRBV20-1	TGCAGTGCTAGAGATGTAGAGCGGGACTCCTACGAGCAGTACTTC	CSARDVERDSYEQYF
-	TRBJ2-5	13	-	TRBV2	TGTGCCAGCAGTGATAGCCATGGAGAGACCCAGTACTTC	CASSDSHGETQYF
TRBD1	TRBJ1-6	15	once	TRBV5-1	TGCGCCAGCAGCGCCCAGGGACAGGGTAATTCACCCCTCCACTTT	CASSAQGQGNSPLHF
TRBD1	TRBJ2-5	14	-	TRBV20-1	TGCAGTGCCATGACAGGGGGGGACCAAGAGACCCAGTACTTC	CSAMTGGDQETQYF
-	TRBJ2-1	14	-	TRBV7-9	TGTGCCAGCAGCGTAGACGTATCCTACAATGAGCAGTTCTTC	CASSVDVSYNEQFF
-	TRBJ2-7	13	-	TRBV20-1	TGCAGTGCTAGAGAGTACAGCTCCTACGAGCAGTACTTC	CSAREYSSYEQYF
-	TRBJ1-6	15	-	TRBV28	TGTGCCAGCAGCCCATCCGACAGGTTGGACTCACCCCTCCACTTT	CASSPSDRLDSPLHF
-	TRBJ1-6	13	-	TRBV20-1	TGCAGTGCTAGGGTGGGGTCAAATTCACCCCTCCACTTT	CSARVGSNSPLHF
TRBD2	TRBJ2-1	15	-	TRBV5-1	TGCGCCAGCAGCCAGGGGACTAGCGGGGGTCATGAGCAGTTCTTC	CASSQGTSGGHEQFF
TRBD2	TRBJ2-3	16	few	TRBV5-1	TGCGCCAGCAGCTACCGGACTAGCGGGGTCCCAGATACGCAGTATTTT	CASSYRTSGVPDTQYF
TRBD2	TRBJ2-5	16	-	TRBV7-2	TGTGCCAGCAGACTGAATAGCGGGGGGGCCGGGGAGACCCAGTACTTC	CASRLNSGGAGETQYF
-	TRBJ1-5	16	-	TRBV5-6	TGTGCCAGCAGCTTGGCCAGTACTTTCGGCAATCAGCCCCAGCATTTT	CASSLASTFGNQPQHF
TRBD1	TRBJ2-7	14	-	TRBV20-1	TGCAGTGCCGTCCCCGGGACAGGGTCCTACGAGCAGTACTTC	CSAVPGTGSYEQYF
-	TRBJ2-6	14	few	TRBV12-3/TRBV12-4	TGTGCCAGCAGGCAGTCCTCTGGGGCCAACGTCCTGACTTTC	CASRQSSGANVLTF
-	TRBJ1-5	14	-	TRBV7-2	TGTGCCAGCAGCAGGGCGGGCCGAAATCAGCCCCAGCATTTT	CASSRAGRNQPQHF
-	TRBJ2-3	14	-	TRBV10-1	TGCGCCATCACCCCTGACAGGTTCCCAGATACGCAGTATTTT	CAITPDRFPDTQYF
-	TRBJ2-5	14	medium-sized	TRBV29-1	TGCAGCACCGTAGAACAGGGCAACCAAGAGACCCAGTACTTC	CSTVEQGNQETQYF
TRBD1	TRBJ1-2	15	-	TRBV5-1	TGCGCCAGCAGCGCGGGAGACAGGGGAAGCTATGGCTACACCTTC	CASSAGDRGSYGYTF
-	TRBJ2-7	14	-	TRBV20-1	TGCAGTGCTAGAGATCTAGGCAGCTCCTACGAGCAGTACTTC	CSARDLGSSYEQYF
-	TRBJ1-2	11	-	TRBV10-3	TGTGCCATCAGACGGGTAGATGGCTACACCTTC	CAIRRVDGYTF
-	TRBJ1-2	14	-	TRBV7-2	TGTGCCAGCCGCCCCGCCGGAGCAAATTATGGCTACACCTTC	CASRPAGANYGYTF
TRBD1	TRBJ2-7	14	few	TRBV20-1	TGCAGTGCTAGAGACGACAGGGCCAGGGACGAGCAGTACTTC	CSARDDRARDEQYF
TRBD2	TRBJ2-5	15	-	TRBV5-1	TGCGCCAGCAGCCCTGAGAGCGGGGCCCAAGAGACCCAGTACTTC	CASSPESGAQETQYF
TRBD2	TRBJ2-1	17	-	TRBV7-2	TGTGCCAGCAGCTTAAGCGCTTTTGTGCGGGGGGGCAATGAGCAGTTCTTC	CASSLSAFVRGGNEQFF
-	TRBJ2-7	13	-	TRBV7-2	TGTGCCAGCAGCGCGGTGCGGGGCTACGAGCAGTACTTC	CASSAVRGYEQYF
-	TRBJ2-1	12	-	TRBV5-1	TGCGCCAGCAGGCAGGGTCTTAATGAGCAGTTCTTC	CASRQGLNEQFF
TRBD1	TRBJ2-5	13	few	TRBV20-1	TGCAGTGCCATAACAGGGGCTGGGGAGACCCAGTACTTC	CSAITGAGETQYF
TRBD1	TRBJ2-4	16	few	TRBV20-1	TGCAGTGCTAGCCCCGGGACAGGAGTAGCCAAAAACATTCAGTACTTC	CSASPGTGVAKNIQYF
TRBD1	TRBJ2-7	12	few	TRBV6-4	TGTGCCAGCAGGGCAGGGGGCGCCGAGCAGTACTTC	CASRAGGAEQYF
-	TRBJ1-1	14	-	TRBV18	TGTGCCAGCTCACGGAGACAGCCTTTCACTGAAGCTTTCTTT	CASSRRQPFTEAFF
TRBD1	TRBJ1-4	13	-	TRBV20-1	TGCAGTGCCCCCGGACAGGGAATCGAAAAACTGTTTTTT	CSAPGQGIEKLFF